The 19 T cell receptor beta chains reported below all come from one sample, sequenced in a study of T cell responses to AZD1222 COVID-19 vaccine. Some clones are missing from TCRdb's copy, which holds only in-frame ones; the method was immunoSEQ multiplex PCR. The data show over 90,000 clones, 91% seen once. The sequencing used peripheral blood, collected on day 0 of AZD1222 vaccination. The receptors stem from an adult in good health.

This rearrangement joins TRBV7-8 to TRBJ1-5; no definite D call. Germline values: CDR1 SGHVS, CDR2 FQNEAQ. With 1 base removed from V and 0 bases from J, the gap between germline ends came to 10 bases. This CDR3 is built from 16 residues. This chain's CDR3 is CASSLDSTYSNQPQHF. DNA of the CDR3: TGTGCCAGCAGCTTAGATTCAACTTATAGCAATCAGCCCCAGCATTTT.

In DNA, the CDR3 is TGTGCCAGTAGTAACGACCCCCCCCCGGGGGAGCTGTTTTTT. Its translation: CASSNDPPPGELFF. The chain employs TRBV19 and TRBJ2-2; no clear D gene. Trimming took 4 bases from V and 8 from J, leaving 14 bases between them. The CDR3 is 14 amino acids. In germline, CDR1 is LNHDA, CDR2 SQIVND (reference sequence).

The chain links TRBV30 to TRBJ2-2; 10 bases are shared with TRBD1. Unmatched junction bases numbered 5, after V lost 3 bases and J lost 4 bases. Germline CDR1 GTSNPN, CDR2 SVGIG (reference sequence). This CDR3 has 15 residues. CDR3 sequence (DNA): TGTGCCTGGAGGGGCGGGACAGGGGCCACCGGGGAGCTGTTTTTT. Translation gives CAWRGGTGATGELFF.

V gene TRBV21-1 combines with J gene TRBJ1-1. TRBV21-1 is assigned pseudogene status. This CDR3 contains 10 residues. CDR3 in amino acids: CASSGSEAFF. For the CDR3, the DNA is TGTGCCAGCAGCGGAAGTGAAGCTTTCTTT.

V and J are TRBV7-2 and TRBJ1-1; D uncertain. The CDR3 loop spans 15 amino acids. Trimming cost V 5 bases and J 0 bases, with 13 bases left between them. CDR1 and CDR2 (germline): SGHTA, FQGNSA. CDR3: CASSPPRVMNTEAFF. The DNA of the CDR3 is TGTGCCAGCAGCCCCCCGAGGGTTATGAACACTGAAGCTTTCTTT.

This clone was observed a few times. V usage is TRBV6-5 and J usage is TRBJ2-7, with D perhaps matching TRBD2 (5 bases). The germline V and J ends were trimmed by 7 bases and 6 bases, with 22 bases remaining between them. Germline-derived CDR1 and CDR2 are MNHEY and SVGAGI. This CDR3 region has 15 residues. The CDR3 here is CASTQSRTVGVEQYF. The CDR3 DNA follows: TGTGCCAGCACCCAATCGCGGACGGTCGGGGTCGAGCAGTACTTC.

The table lists this clone with a few counts. V gene TRBV21-1 combines with J gene TRBJ2-4; the D call TRBD1 from the table was never checked on the DNA. TRBV21-1 is a pseudogene segment. The CDR3 consists of 14 residues. The CDR3 nucleotides are TGTGCCAGCAGCAAAAGGGCAGGGGCATACATTCAGTACTTC. Translated, it gives CASSKRAGAYIQYF.

The chain carries TRBV28 and TRBJ2-7; D uncertain. The V end was cut by 6 bases, the J end by 10 bases, with 16 bases between. The CDR3 has 12 residues. Germline-derived CDR1 and CDR2 are MDHEN and SYDVKM. The CDR3 coding sequence is TGTGCCAGCAGCTCAAAGGGAAGGCCCCAGTACTTC. Translating it yields CASSSKGRPQYF.

V is TRBV6-6 and J is TRBJ2-3, with a weak D call TRBD2 (6 bases). This CDR3 is built from 12 residues. V lost 8 bases and J lost 3, with 9 bases in between. CDR1 and CDR2 from the germline V gene are MNHNY and SVGAGI (reference sequence). CDR3 sequence (DNA): TGTGCCAGCCAGGGAGGAACAGATACGCAGTATTTT. The encoded protein is CASQGGTDTQYF.

This clone has just one count. This chain links TRBV27 with TRBJ2-7, with 7 bases that match TRBD1. CDR1 and CDR2 (germline): MNHEY, SMNVEV (reference sequence). CDR3 size: 15 residues. J lost 1 base, V lost 6 bases, and 9 bases had no gene match. The CDR3 loop reads CASRWGPGQSYEQYF. CDR3 in DNA: TGTGCCAGCAGATGGGGCCCGGGACAGTCCTACGAGCAGTACTTC.

The chain carries TRBV24-1 and TRBJ2-2, with D uncertain. Germline V gene data show CDR1 as KGHDR and CDR2 as SFDVKD. The CDR3 is made up of 16 amino acids. Trimming shortened V by 0 bases and J by 0 bases, and 7 bases separated the two germline ends. CDR3 sequence: CATSDLWTANTGELFF. CDR3 in DNA: TGTGCCACCAGTGATTTGTGGACCGCGAACACCGGGGAGCTGTTTTTT.

CDR3 DNA sequence: TGTGCCAGCAGCGTAGAGGGGGCCCCTTCCTACGAGCAGTACTTC. Translating gives CASSVEGAPSYEQYF. This chain joins TRBV9 and TRBJ2-7; 7 nucleotides line up with TRBD1. The ends lost 0 bases at V and 1 base at J; junction bases unmatched: 4. Per germline, CDR1 SGDLS and CDR2 YYNGEE. The CDR3 covers 15 residues.

The chain recombines TRBV28 with TRBJ2-3; D remains ambiguous. V lost 1 base and J 7 bases, leaving 12 bases between the germline ends. The CDR3 spans 14 residues. The germline V gene encodes CDR1 MDHEN and CDR2 SYDVKM. In nucleotides, the CDR3 is TGTGCCAGCAGTTTATCGCTCACTAAATATACGCAGTATTTT. Its protein product is CASSLSLTKYTQYF.

The rearrangement uses TRBV5-1 and TRBJ2-3; possibly TRBD1 for D (5 bases). V lost 0 bases, J lost 6 bases, and 11 bases lay in between. The germline CDR1 and CDR2 sequences are SGHRS and YFSETQ. This CDR3 is built from 14 residues. For the CDR3, the DNA is TGCGCCAGCAGCTTGGAAAGGGGATTTGATACGCAGTATTTT. Residues: CASSLERGFDTQYF.

The V gene is TRBV19, the J gene TRBJ2-5, with 9 bases lining up with TRBD1. Trimming cost V 8 bases and J 4 bases; bases outside gene matches: 11. The CDR3 consists of 15 residues. CDR1 and CDR2 (germline): LNHDA, SQIVND (reference sequence). CDR3 sequence: CASSPGQGGAETQYF. Here the CDR3 DNA reads TGTGCCAGTTCGCCGGGACAGGGAGGTGCAGAGACCCAGTACTTC.

The chain is built from TRBV27 and TRBJ2-1; 7 bases agree with TRBD1. Looked up from germline, CDR1 is MNHEY and CDR2 is SMNVEV (reference sequence). This CDR3 is built from 17 residues. V trimming: 5 bases; J trimming: 3 bases; junction bases outside the gene matches: 13. The CDR3 DNA reads TGTGCCAGCAGTCTCTCCCGGACAGGCCAAAACTACAATGAGCAGTTCTTC. Protein: CASSLSRTGQNYNEQFF.

The V and J genes are TRBV5-1 and TRBJ2-4, with D perhaps TRBD1 or TRBD2 (5 bases each). CDR1 and CDR2 from the germline V gene are SGHRS and YFSETQ. CDR3 length: 16 residues. Trimming cost V 0 bases and J 0 bases, with 10 bases left between them. This chain's CDR3 is CASSLAGPTAKNIQYF. The CDR3 DNA follows: TGCGCCAGCAGCTTGGCGGGGCCTACAGCCAAAAACATTCAGTACTTC.

The chain combines TRBV27 with TRBJ1-2; 11 positions match TRBD1. J gave up 7 bases and V 4 bases, and 2 bases lay outside the gene matches. CDR1 and CDR2 (germline): MNHEY, SMNVEV (reference sequence). The CDR3 covers 13 residues. CDR3 DNA sequence: TGTGCCAGCAGTTGGGGGACAGGGGGTGGCTACACCTTC. Its translation: CASSWGTGGGYTF.

This rearrangement joins TRBV10-3 to TRBJ1-1; TRBD1 matches 8 bases. After removal of 3 bases from V and 4 bases from J, the junction contained 13 bases not matched to a gene. This CDR3 has 17 amino acids. Germline V lookup: CDR1 ENHRY, CDR2 SYGVKD. CDR3 region: CAISETGGGGQSTEAFF. The CDR3 coding sequence is TGTGCCATCAGTGAAACAGGGGGTGGCGGGCAGAGCACTGAAGCTTTCTTT.